Following are 2 T cell receptor beta chains from one sample sequenced in a study of blood T cell repertoires in COVID-19. Clones were sequenced by immunoSEQ multiplex PCR, and TCRdb holds only the in-frame ones, with some missing. The sample consists of roughly 200,000 clones, 75% to 90% of them appearing once. Sequenced material: PBMCs or T cells enriched from blood (not recorded which). These receptors came from a middle-aged man who had recovered from COVID-19.

The chain joins TRBV30 to TRBJ1-1, with D perhaps TRBD1 (5 bases). The V gene lost 3 bases and the J gene lost 4 bases, with 15 bases spanning the gap. Looked up from germline, CDR1 is GTSNPN and CDR2 is SVGIG (reference sequence). The CDR3 is 14 amino acids. CDR3 in DNA: TGTGCCTGGAGGGGACCGGCGGGGAGCACTGAAGCTTTCTTT. This translates into CAWRGPAGSTEAFF.

This chain joins TRBV30 and TRBJ2-3, with TRBD2 matching over 11 bases. J lost 4 bases, V lost 0 bases, and 12 bases had no gene match. Per germline, CDR1 GTSNPN and CDR2 SVGIG (reference sequence). The CDR3 has 18 amino acids. The CDR3 coding sequence is TGTGCCTGGAGTGTCGAGCTGAGGGCTAGCGGGGGGTCAGATACGCAGTATTTT. This gives the protein CAWSVELRASGGSDTQYF.